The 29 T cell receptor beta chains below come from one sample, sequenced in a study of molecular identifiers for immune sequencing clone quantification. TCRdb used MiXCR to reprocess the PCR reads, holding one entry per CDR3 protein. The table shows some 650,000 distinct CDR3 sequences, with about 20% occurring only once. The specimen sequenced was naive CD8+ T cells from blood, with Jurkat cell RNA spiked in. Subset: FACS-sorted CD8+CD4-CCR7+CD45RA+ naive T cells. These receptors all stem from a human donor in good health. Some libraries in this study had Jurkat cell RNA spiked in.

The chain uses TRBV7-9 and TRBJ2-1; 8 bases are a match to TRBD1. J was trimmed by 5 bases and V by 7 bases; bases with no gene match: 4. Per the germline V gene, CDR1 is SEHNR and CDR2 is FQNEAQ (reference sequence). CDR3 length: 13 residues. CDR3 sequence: CASNGQGNNEQFF. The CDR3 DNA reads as TGTGCCAGCAACGGACAGGGTAACAATGAGCAGTTCTTC.

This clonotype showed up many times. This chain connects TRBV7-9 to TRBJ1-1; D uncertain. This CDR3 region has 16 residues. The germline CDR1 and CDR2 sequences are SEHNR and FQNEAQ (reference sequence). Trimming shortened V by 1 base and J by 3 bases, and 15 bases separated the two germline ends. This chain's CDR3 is CASSLVVGYLDTEAFF. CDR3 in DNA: TGTGCCAGCAGCTTAGTGGTAGGGTATTTGGACACTGAAGCTTTCTTT.

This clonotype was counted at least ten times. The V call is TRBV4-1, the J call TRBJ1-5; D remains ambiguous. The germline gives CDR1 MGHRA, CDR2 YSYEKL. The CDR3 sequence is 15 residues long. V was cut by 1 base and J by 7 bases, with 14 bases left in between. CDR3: CASSQGAGLGQPQHF. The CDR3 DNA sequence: TGCGCCAGCAGCCAAGGAGCGGGATTGGGGCAGCCCCAGCATTTT.

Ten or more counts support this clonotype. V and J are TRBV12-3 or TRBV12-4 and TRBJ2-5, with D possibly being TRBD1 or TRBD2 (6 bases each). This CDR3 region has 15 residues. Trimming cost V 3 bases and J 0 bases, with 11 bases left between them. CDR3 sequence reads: CASSFRGPYQETQYF. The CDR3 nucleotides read TGTGCCAGCAGTTTCCGGGGGCCATACCAAGAGACCCAGTACTTC.

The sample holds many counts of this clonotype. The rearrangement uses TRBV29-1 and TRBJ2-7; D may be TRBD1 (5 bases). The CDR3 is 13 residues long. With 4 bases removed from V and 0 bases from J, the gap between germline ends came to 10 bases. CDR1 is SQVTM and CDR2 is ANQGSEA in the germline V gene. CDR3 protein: CSVGTPDSYEQYF. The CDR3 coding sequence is TGCAGCGTTGGGACACCAGACTCCTACGAGCAGTACTTC.

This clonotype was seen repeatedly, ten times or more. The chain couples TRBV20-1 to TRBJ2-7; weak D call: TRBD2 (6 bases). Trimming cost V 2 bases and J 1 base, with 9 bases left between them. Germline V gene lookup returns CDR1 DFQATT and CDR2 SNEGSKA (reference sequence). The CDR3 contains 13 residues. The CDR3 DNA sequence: TGCAGTGCTAGAATGGCGGGGTCCTACGAGCAGTACTTC. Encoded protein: CSARMAGSYEQYF.

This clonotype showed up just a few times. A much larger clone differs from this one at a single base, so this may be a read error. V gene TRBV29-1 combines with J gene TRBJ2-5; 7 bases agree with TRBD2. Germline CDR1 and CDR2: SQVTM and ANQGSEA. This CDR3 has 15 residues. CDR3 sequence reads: CSAPPGLADQETRYF. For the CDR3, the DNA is TGCAGCGCTCCTCCGGGTCTAGCGGACCAAGAGACCCGGTACTTC.

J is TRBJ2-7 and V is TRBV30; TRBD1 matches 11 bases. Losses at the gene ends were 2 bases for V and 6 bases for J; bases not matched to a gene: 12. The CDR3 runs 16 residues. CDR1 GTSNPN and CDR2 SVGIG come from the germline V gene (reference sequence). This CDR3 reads CAWSSIPGQGVSEQYF. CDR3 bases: TGTGCCTGGAGTTCTATCCCGGGACAGGGGGTTAGCGAGCAGTACTTC.

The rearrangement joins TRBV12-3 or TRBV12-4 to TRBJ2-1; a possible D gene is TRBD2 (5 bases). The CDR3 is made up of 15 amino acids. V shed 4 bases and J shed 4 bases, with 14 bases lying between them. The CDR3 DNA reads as TGTGCCAGCAGTTCCGACGACTATTCTTACAATGAGCAGTTCTTC. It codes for CASSSDDYSYNEQFF.

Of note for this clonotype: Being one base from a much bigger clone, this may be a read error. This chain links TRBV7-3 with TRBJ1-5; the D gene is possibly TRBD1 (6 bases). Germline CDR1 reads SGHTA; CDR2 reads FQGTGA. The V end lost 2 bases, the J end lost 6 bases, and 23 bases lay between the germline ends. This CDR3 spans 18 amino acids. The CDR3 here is CASSLVVGGADNSQPQHF. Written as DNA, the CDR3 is TGTGCCAGCAGCTTAGTAGTAGGGGGGGCAGATAACAGTCAGCCCCAGCATTTT.

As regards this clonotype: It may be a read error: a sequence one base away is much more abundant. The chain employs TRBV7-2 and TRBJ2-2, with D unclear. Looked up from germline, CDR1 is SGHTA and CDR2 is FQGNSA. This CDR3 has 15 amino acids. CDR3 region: CAGSLDSGNTGELFF. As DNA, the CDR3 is TGTGCCGGCAGCCTCGACTCTGGAAACACCGGGGAGCTGTTTTTT.

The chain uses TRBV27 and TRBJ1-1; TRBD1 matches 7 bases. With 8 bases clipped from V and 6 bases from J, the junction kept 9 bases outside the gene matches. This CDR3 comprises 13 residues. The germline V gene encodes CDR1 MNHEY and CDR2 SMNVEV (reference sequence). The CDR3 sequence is CASSLRGPAEAFF. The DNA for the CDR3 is TGTGCCAGCTCCCTAAGGGGGCCCGCTGAAGCTTTCTTT.

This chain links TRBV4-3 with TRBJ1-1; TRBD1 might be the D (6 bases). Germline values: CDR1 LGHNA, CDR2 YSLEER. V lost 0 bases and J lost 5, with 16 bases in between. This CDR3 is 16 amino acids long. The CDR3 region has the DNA TGCGCCAGCAGCCAAGATCTTATACAGGGAAATACTGAAGCTTTCTTT. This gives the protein CASSQDLIQGNTEAFF.

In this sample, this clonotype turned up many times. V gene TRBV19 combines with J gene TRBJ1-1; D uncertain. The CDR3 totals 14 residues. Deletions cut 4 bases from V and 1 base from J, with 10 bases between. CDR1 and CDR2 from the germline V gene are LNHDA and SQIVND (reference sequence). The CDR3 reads CASSNRQRNTEAFF. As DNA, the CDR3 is TGTGCCAGTAGTAACCGACAAAGGAACACTGAAGCTTTCTTT.

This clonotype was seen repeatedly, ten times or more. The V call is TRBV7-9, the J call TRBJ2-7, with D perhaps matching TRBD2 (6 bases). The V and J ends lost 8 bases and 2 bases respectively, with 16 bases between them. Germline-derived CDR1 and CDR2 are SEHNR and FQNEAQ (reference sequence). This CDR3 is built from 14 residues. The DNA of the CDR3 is TGTGCCAGCCTGCCCGGGGGATCGCCCTACGAGCAGTACTTC. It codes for CASLPGGSPYEQYF.

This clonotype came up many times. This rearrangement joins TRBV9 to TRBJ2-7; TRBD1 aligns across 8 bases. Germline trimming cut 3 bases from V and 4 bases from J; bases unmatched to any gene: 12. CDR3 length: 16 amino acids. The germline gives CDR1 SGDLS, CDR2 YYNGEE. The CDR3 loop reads CASSEGGTGLAYEQYF. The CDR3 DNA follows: TGTGCCAGCAGCGAAGGGGGGACAGGCCTTGCGTACGAGCAGTACTTC.

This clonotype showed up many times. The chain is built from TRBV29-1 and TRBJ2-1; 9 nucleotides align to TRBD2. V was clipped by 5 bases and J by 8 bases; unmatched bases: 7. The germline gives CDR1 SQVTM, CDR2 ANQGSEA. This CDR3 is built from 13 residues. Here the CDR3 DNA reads TGCAGCGTTTTGACTAGCGGTCTCTATGAGCAGTTCTTC. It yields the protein CSVLTSGLYEQFF.

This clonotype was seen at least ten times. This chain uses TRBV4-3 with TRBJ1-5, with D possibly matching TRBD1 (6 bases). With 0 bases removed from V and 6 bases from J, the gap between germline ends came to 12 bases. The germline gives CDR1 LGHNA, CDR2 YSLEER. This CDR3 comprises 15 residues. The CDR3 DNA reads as TGCGCCAGCAGCCAAGATCTAGGGGGAGGTCAGCCCCAGCATTTT. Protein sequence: CASSQDLGGGQPQHF.

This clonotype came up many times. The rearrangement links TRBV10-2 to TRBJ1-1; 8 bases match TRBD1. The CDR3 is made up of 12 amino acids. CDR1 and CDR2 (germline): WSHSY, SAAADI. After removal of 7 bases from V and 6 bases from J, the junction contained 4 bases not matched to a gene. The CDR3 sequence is CASTPTGAEAFF. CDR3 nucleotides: TGCGCCAGCACCCCGACAGGGGCTGAAGCTTTCTTT.

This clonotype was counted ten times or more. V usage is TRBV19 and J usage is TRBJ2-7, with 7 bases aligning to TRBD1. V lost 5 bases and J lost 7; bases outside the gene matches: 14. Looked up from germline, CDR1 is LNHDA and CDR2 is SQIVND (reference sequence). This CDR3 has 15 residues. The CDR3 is CASSPTSGTVNEQYF. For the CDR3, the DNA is TGTGCCAGTAGTCCAACCTCTGGGACAGTAAATGAGCAGTACTTC.

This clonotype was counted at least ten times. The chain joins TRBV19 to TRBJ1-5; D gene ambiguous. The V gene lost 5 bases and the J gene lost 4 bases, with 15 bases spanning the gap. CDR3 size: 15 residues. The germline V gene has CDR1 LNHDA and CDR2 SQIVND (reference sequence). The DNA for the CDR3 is TGTGCCAGTAGTCCCCGGGAGGGATGGAATCAGCCCCAGCATTTT. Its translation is CASSPREGWNQPQHF. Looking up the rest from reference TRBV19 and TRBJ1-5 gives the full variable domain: DGGITQSPKYLFRKEGQNVTLSCEQNLNHDAMYWYRQDPGQGLRLIYYSQIVNDFQKGDIAEGYSVSREKKESFPLTVTSAQKNPTAFYLCASSPREGWNQPQHFGDGTRLSIL.

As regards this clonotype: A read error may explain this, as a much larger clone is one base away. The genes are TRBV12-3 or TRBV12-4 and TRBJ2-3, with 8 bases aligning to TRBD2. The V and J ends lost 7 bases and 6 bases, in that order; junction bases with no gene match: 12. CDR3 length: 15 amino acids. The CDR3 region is CASTLGGGRADTQYF. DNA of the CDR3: TGTGCCAGCACCCTCGGGGGGGGGAGGGCTGATACGCAGTATTTT.

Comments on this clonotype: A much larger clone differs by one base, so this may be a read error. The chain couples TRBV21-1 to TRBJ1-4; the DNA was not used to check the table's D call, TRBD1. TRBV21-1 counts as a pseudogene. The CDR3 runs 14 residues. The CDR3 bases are TGTGCCAGCAGGCCCGGGACAACTAATGAAAAACTGGTTTTT. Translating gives CASRPGTTNEKLVF.

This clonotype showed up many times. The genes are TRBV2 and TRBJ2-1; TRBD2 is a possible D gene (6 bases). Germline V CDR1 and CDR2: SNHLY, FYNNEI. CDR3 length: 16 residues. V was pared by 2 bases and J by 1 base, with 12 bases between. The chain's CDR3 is CASSELVAVSYNEQFF. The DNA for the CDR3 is TGTGCCAGCAGTGAATTGGTAGCGGTATCCTACAATGAGCAGTTCTTC.

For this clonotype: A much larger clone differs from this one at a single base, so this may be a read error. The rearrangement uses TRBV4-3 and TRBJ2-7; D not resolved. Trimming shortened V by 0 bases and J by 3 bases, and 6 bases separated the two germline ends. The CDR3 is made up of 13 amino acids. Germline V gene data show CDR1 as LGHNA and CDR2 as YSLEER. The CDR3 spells CASSQEVVYEQYF. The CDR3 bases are TGCGCCAGCAGCCAAGAAGTGGTCTACGAGCAGTACTTC.

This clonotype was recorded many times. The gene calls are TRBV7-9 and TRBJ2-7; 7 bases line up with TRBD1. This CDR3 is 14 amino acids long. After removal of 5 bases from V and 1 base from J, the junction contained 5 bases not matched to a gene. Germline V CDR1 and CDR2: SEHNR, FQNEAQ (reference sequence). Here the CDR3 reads CASSARDRSYEQYF. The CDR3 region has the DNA TGTGCCAGCAGCGCCCGGGACAGATCCTACGAGCAGTACTTC.

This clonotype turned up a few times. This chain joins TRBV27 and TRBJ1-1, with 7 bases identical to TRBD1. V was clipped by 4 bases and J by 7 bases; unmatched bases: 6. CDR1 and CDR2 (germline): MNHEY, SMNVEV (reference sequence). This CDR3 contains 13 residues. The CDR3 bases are TGTGCCAGCAGTTACAGGGGATTGAATGAAGCTTTCTTT. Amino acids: CASSYRGLNEAFF.

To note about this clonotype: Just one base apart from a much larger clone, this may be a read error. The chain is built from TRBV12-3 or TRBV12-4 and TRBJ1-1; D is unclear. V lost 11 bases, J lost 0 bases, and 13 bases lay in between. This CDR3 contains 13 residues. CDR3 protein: CAGTPILNTEAFF. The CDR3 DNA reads TGTGCCGGCACTCCGATACTGAACACTGAAGCTTTCTTT.

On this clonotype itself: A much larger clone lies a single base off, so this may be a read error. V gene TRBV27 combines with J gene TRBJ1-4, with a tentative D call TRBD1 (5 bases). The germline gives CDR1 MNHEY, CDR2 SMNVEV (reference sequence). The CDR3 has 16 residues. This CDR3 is CASSPGSGPGDEKLLF. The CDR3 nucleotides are TGTGCCAGCAGTCCCGGATCTGGCCCGGGGGATGAAAAACTGCTTTTT.